These T cell receptor beta chains were read from a single sample in a study of radiation and T cells in renal cell carcinoma. Sequenced by immunoSEQ multiplex PCR; TCRdb stores in-frame clones only, minus some. This sample has about 150,000 clones, with around 89% found just once. The sample here was blood, taken from a patient whose treatment included radiotherapy and nephrectomy. The receptors shown here come from a woman in her 70s with renal cell carcinoma. The CDR3 runs from the conserved cysteine through the conserved F or W. The order of the fields is CDR3 DNA, CDR3 protein, clone size, J gene, D gene, V gene. A D gene is named only where the DNA matches it firmly. Rows may omit the clone size; those that give it use once, few, many or a size class.

CDR3nt: TGCGCCAGCAGCTTGGGTCTGGGGATTGGCACTGAAGCTTTCTTT
CDR3aa: CASSLGLGIGTEAFF
abundance: .
j_gene: TRBJ1-1
d_gene: .
v_gene: TRBV5-1

CDR3nt: TGTGCCAGCTCACTCGACGTGAACACTGAAGCTTTCTTT
CDR3aa: CASSLDVNTEAFF
abundance: .
j_gene: TRBJ1-1
d_gene: .
v_gene: TRBV18

CDR3nt: TGTGCCAGTAGGGTAACAGATACGCAGTATTTT
CDR3aa: CASRVTDTQYF
abundance: .
j_gene: TRBJ2-3
d_gene: .
v_gene: TRBV19

CDR3nt: TGTGCCAGCAGCTTAGCGGCGGGACTAGCTTTACAAGAGACCCAGTACTTC
CDR3aa: CASSLAAGLALQETQYF
abundance: .
j_gene: TRBJ2-5
d_gene: TRBD2
v_gene: TRBV7-8

CDR3nt: TGTGCCAGCAGCCCCGGACTAGGGGATCATGAGCAGTTCTTC
CDR3aa: CASSPGLGDHEQFF
abundance: .
j_gene: TRBJ2-1
d_gene: TRBD2
v_gene: TRBV7-2

CDR3nt: TGTGCCAGCAGCGCGGCCTCCTACGAGCAGTACTTC
CDR3aa: CASSAASYEQYF
abundance: .
j_gene: TRBJ2-7
d_gene: .
v_gene: TRBV5-6

CDR3nt: TGTGCCAGCAGCTCCCCGGGACAGGGGGCGCAGGGTGAAGCTTTCTTT
CDR3aa: CASSSPGQGAQGEAFF
abundance: .
j_gene: TRBJ1-1
d_gene: TRBD1
v_gene: TRBV7-6

CDR3nt: TGTGCCAGCAGCTTCCGGACAGGGGGCAGAGAGACCCAGTACTTC
CDR3aa: CASSFRTGGRETQYF
abundance: .
j_gene: TRBJ2-5
d_gene: TRBD1
v_gene: TRBV5-5

CDR3nt: TGTGCTAGTGGTTTGGGGTACGAGCAGTACTTC
CDR3aa: CASGLGYEQYF
abundance: .
j_gene: TRBJ2-7
d_gene: .
v_gene: TRBV12-5

CDR3nt: TGTGCCAGCAGCTTAGTTTTTGGGCCCTACAATGAGCAGTTCTTC
CDR3aa: CASSLVFGPYNEQFF
abundance: .
j_gene: TRBJ2-1
d_gene: .
v_gene: TRBV7-6

CDR3nt: TGTGCCAGCAGTGTGACAGGGGGCAGAAACACCGGGGAGCTGTTTTTT
CDR3aa: CASSVTGGRNTGELFF
abundance: .
j_gene: TRBJ2-2
d_gene: TRBD1
v_gene: TRBV2

CDR3nt: TGTGCCAGTGGGGACAGACAAGCCAAAAACATTCAGTACTTC
CDR3aa: CASGDRQAKNIQYF
abundance: once
j_gene: TRBJ2-4
d_gene: TRBD1
v_gene: TRBV19

CDR3nt: TGCGCCAGCAGCTTGGGTCAGGGGAACACCGGGGAGCTGTTTTTT
CDR3aa: CASSLGQGNTGELFF
abundance: .
j_gene: TRBJ2-2
d_gene: .
v_gene: TRBV5-1

CDR3nt: TGCGCCAGCAGTGAGTCGAAGATGTCGGGGCAGTACTTC
CDR3aa: CASSESKMSGQYF
abundance: once
j_gene: TRBJ2-7
d_gene: .
v_gene: TRBV10-2

CDR3nt: TGTGCCTGGATCCCCCCCCGACTGTACACTGAAGCTTTCTTT
CDR3aa: CAWIPPRLYTEAFF
abundance: few
j_gene: TRBJ1-1
d_gene: .
v_gene: TRBV30

CDR3nt: TGTGCCAGCAGCCCTGCGGCTAGCGGGGGCCCTGTTCGAAAGTACTTC
CDR3aa: CASSPAASGGPVRKYF
abundance: .
j_gene: TRBJ2-7
d_gene: TRBD2
v_gene: TRBV7-2

CDR3nt: TGCAGCGTGACCGCGAGTGGCAACACCGGGGAGCTGTTTTTT
CDR3aa: CSVTASGNTGELFF
abundance: .
j_gene: TRBJ2-2
d_gene: .
v_gene: TRBV29-1

CDR3nt: TGTGCCAGCAGTTACCGGCAGGGGGCATATGGCTACACCTTC
CDR3aa: CASSYRQGAYGYTF
abundance: once
j_gene: TRBJ1-2
d_gene: TRBD1
v_gene: TRBV6-5

CDR3nt: TGTGCCAGCAGTTTGACAGGGATTGGGGGCTCCTACGAGCAGTACTTC
CDR3aa: CASSLTGIGGSYEQYF
abundance: .
j_gene: TRBJ2-7
d_gene: TRBD1
v_gene: TRBV28

CDR3nt: TGTGCCAGCAGCGTAGCCTCAACCATTAGCGGGGGCCTCTACAATGAGCAGTTCTTC
CDR3aa: CASSVASTISGGLYNEQFF
abundance: .
j_gene: TRBJ2-1
d_gene: TRBD2
v_gene: TRBV9

CDR3nt: TGCGCCAGCAGCCAAGGACAGGGGAGAGATCAGCCCCAGCATTTT
CDR3aa: CASSQGQGRDQPQHF
abundance: .
j_gene: TRBJ1-5
d_gene: TRBD1
v_gene: TRBV4-3

CDR3nt: TGTGCCAGCAGCTTGGGCCTTGGAAGCACTGAAGCTTTCTTT
CDR3aa: CASSLGLGSTEAFF
abundance: .
j_gene: TRBJ1-1
d_gene: .
v_gene: TRBV5-4

CDR3nt: TGTGCCAGCAGCCCCCGGTCGGGACAGGGAGGAAGCGAGCAGTACTTC
CDR3aa: CASSPRSGQGGSEQYF
abundance: .
j_gene: TRBJ2-7
d_gene: TRBD1
v_gene: TRBV2

CDR3nt: TGTGCCAGTAGTCCTCCGGACAGGGAATCCTATGGCTACACCTTC
CDR3aa: CASSPPDRESYGYTF
abundance: .
j_gene: TRBJ1-2
d_gene: TRBD1
v_gene: TRBV19

CDR3nt: TGTGCCAGCAGTGACTCCGGGACAGCCCGACGGGATGAGCAGTTCTTC
CDR3aa: CASSDSGTARRDEQFF
abundance: .
j_gene: TRBJ2-1
d_gene: TRBD1
v_gene: TRBV6-4